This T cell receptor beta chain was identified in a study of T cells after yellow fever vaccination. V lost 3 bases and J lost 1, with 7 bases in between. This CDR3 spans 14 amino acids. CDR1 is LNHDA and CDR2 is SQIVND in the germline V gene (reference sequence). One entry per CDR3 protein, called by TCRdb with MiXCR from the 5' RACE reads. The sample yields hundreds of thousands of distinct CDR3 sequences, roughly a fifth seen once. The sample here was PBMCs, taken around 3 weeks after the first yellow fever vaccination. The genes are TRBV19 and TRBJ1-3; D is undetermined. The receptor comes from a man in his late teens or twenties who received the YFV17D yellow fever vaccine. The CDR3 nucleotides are TGTGCCAGTAGTATGACATATTCTGGAAACACCATATATTTT. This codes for CASSMTYSGNTIYF.